These 8 T cell receptor beta chains share one sample of origin, sequenced in a study of graft-versus-host responses after intestinal transplantation. For these receptors, no antigen is known. The table came from immunoSEQ multiplex PCR; TCRdb's copy has only in-frame clones and leaves some out. Of tens of thousands of clones listed, about 90% were seen once; the top ten hold roughly 2.6%. The sample in question was unstimulated CD8+ T cells sorted from spleen or lymph node cells, obtained before intestinal transplant. These receptors all come from a human donor who received an intestinal transplant.

The V gene is TRBV7-8, the J gene TRBJ1-1; unclear D gene. Per the germline V gene, CDR1 is SGHVS and CDR2 is FQNEAQ. V was cut by 5 bases and J by 1 base, with 8 bases left in between. The CDR3 runs 13 residues. CDR3 amino acids: CASSPRWNTEAFF. The CDR3 coding sequence is TGTGCCAGCAGCCCACGGTGGAACACTGAAGCTTTCTTT.

This rearrangement joins TRBV15 to TRBJ2-1; 10 bases map to TRBD1. Losses at the gene ends were 0 bases for V and 6 bases for J; bases not matched to a gene: 8. There are 17 residues in the CDR3. Germline CDR1 and CDR2: LNHNV and YYDKDF (reference sequence). The CDR3 DNA is TGTGCCACCAGCAGAGATAGGGGGACAGGGGATCCCAATGAGCAGTTCTTC. Translating gives CATSRDRGTGDPNEQFF.

The chain employs TRBV19 and TRBJ2-2; a weak D match, TRBD1 (5 bases). CDR3 length equals 13 residues. V was shortened by 3 bases and J by 7 bases, with 9 bases between the two germline ends. Per germline, CDR1 LNHDA and CDR2 SQIVND (reference sequence). The CDR3 DNA reads TGTGCCAGTAGTATTGGTGGACACGGGGAGCTGTTTTTT. Protein sequence: CASSIGGHGELFF.

The chain is built from TRBV15 and TRBJ2-7; tentative D call: TRBD2 (6 bases). Looked up from germline, CDR1 is LNHNV and CDR2 is YYDKDF (reference sequence). V lost 4 bases to trimming and J lost 6 bases, with 13 bases between them. The CDR3 consists of 13 residues. The CDR3 nucleotides are TGTGCCACCAGCACGGGACCCGGGGGCGAGCAGTACTTC. This translates into CATSTGPGGEQYF.

The chain combines TRBV6-5 with TRBJ1-2, with 9 bases that match TRBD1. The CDR3 contains 16 residues. The trim removed 4 bases at V and 4 bases at J, leaving 10 bases unmatched. The germline V gene has CDR1 MNHEY and CDR2 SVGAGI. In nucleotides, the CDR3 is TGTGCCAGCAGTTCCAAACAGGGGGCGTGGGTCTATGGCTACACCTTC. It yields the protein CASSSKQGAWVYGYTF.

The chain joins TRBV27 to TRBJ1-2; 10 bases line up with TRBD1. Looked up from germline, CDR1 is MNHEY and CDR2 is SMNVEV (reference sequence). V dropped 5 bases and J dropped 8; count of bases not matched to a gene: 11. The CDR3 consists of 15 residues. The CDR3, as DNA: TGTGCCAGCAGTCTGACAGGGGGCCCCGGCGGGGGCTACACCTTC. Its protein product is CASSLTGGPGGGYTF.

This clone is judged medium-sized (0.01 to 0.1%). This chain uses TRBV28 with TRBJ2-1, with D possibly being TRBD2 (5 bases). The CDR3 consists of 13 residues. Trimming shortened V by 5 bases and J by 6 bases, and 11 bases separated the two germline ends. CDR1 and CDR2 (germline): MDHEN, SYDVKM. The CDR3 loop is CASSQRLSNEQFF. The CDR3 DNA sequence: TGTGCCAGCAGTCAAAGACTAAGCAATGAGCAGTTCTTC.

V usage is TRBV27 and J usage is TRBJ2-7; TRBD1 matches 8 bases. The CDR3 contains 15 residues. CDR1 and CDR2 (germline): MNHEY, SMNVEV (reference sequence). The V gene end was trimmed by 5 bases and the J gene end by 5 bases; junction bases not matched to a gene: 11. The CDR3 region has the DNA TGTGCCAGCAGTGTCGACAGGGGACTTTTACACGAGCAGTACTTC. Its protein product is CASSVDRGLLHEQYF.